Presented here are 8 T cell receptor beta chains from one specimen sequenced in a study of neurological immune-mediated disorders. TCRdb ran MiXCR on the 5' RACE reads and lists one entry per CDR3 protein. In the table there are 55,000 to 70,000 distinct CDR3 sequences, around 5% of which are singletons. The material sequenced was PBMCs. The receptors come from a human donor with multiple sclerosis. The donor label of this sample is uncertain.

This clonotype showed up many times. This chain connects TRBV18 to TRBJ2-5, with D maybe TRBD1 (5 bases). Germline V gene sequence: CDR1 KGHSH, CDR2 LQKENI. V lost 3 bases to trimming and J lost 1 base, with 6 bases between them. The CDR3 length is 13 residues. The CDR3 region has the DNA TGTGCCAGCTCACCCAGGGTCCAAGAGACCCAGTACTTC. Translation: CASSPRVQETQYF. Full variable domain (rest looked up from reference TRBV18 and TRBJ2-5): NAGVMQNPRHLVRRRGQEARLRCSPMKGHSHVYWYRQLPEEGLKFMVYLQKENIIDESGMPKERFSAEFPKEGPSILRIQQVVRGDSAAYFCASSPRVQETQYFGPGTRLLVL.

The table lists this clonotype with a few counts. This chain links TRBV7-9 with TRBJ2-7; no definite D call. V was cut by 1 base and J by 7 bases, with 8 bases left in between. CDR3 length: 12 residues. Germline assignment: CDR1 SEHNR and CDR2 FQNEAQ (reference sequence). The CDR3 spells CASSLDGTEQYF. The CDR3 region has the DNA TGTGCCAGCAGCTTAGACGGCACGGAGCAGTACTTC.

This clonotype has at least ten counts. The CDR3 region is CASSLSGTVIQETQYF. The CDR3 DNA follows: TGCGCCAGCAGCTTGAGCGGGACAGTCATTCAAGAGACCCAGTACTTC. The chain is built from TRBV5-1 and TRBJ2-5, with D perhaps assigned TRBD1 or TRBD2 (7 bases each). Germline lookup yields CDR1 SGHRS and CDR2 YFSETQ. Trimming left V 1 base short and J 2 bases short, with 15 bases between. The CDR3 is 16 residues long. Full variable domain (remainder filled in from reference TRBV5-1 and TRBJ2-5): KAGVTQTPRYLIKTRGQQVTLSCSPISGHRSVSWYQQTPGQGLQFLFEYFSETQRNKGNFPGRFSGRQFSNSRSEMNVSTLELGDSALYLCASSLSGTVIQETQYFGPGTRLLVL.

This clonotype came up a few times. The rearrangement uses TRBV7-9 and TRBJ1-1, with 7 nucleotides matching TRBD1. Germline-derived CDR1 and CDR2 are SEHNR and FQNEAQ (reference sequence). There are 17 residues in the CDR3. After removal of 4 bases from V and 3 bases from J, the junction contained 14 bases not matched to a gene. CDR3 in amino acids: CASSSTRGLGMDTEAFF. For the CDR3, the DNA is TGTGCCAGCAGCTCAACAAGGGGGCTCGGGATGGACACTGAAGCTTTCTTT. Full variable domain (remainder filled in from reference TRBV7-9 and TRBJ1-1): DTGVSQNPRHKITKRGQNVTFRCDPISEHNRLYWYRQTLGQGPEFLTYFQNEAQLEKSRLLSDRFSAERPKGSFSTLEIQRTEQGDSAMYLCASSSTRGLGMDTEAFFGQGTRLTVV.

The sample holds one count of this clonotype. V usage is TRBV9 and J usage is TRBJ2-7; D is tentatively TRBD1 or TRBD2 (5 bases each). This CDR3 is 16 amino acids long. CDR1 and CDR2 from the germline V gene are SGDLS and YYNGEE. Trimming pared 4 bases from V and 6 bases from J, leaving 23 bases between. CDR3 DNA: TGTGCCAGCAGCACCGCCTCACATGGTGAGGGGTCCGAGCAGTACTTC. This gives the protein CASSTASHGEGSEQYF.

This clonotype has at least ten counts. V gene TRBV5-1 combines with J gene TRBJ1-1; no clear D. Germline V gene data show CDR1 as SGHRS and CDR2 as YFSETQ. This CDR3 has 13 amino acids. The ends were cut back, 1 base at V and 4 bases at J, with 8 bases in the middle. The CDR3 reads CASSLFSGTEAFF. CDR3 nucleotide sequence: TGCGCCAGCAGCTTGTTCAGCGGCACTGAAGCTTTCTTT.

This clonotype appeared many times. The V call is TRBV20-1, the J call TRBJ1-1; a weak D match, TRBD1 (6 bases). Germline CDR1 is DFQATT and CDR2 is SNEGSKA (reference sequence). This CDR3 region has 13 residues. V was clipped by 6 bases and J by 3 bases, with 14 bases between them. The CDR3 sequence is CSARRGGDTEAFF. CDR3 bases: TGCAGTGCCCGTAGGGGGGGGGACACTGAAGCTTTCTTT.

A few counts support this clonotype. V gene TRBV18 combines with J gene TRBJ2-7; D is possibly TRBD1 (6 bases). The CDR3 sequence is 15 residues long. Per the germline V gene, CDR1 is KGHSH and CDR2 is LQKENI. The ends were cut back, 0 bases at V and 5 bases at J, with 14 bases in the middle. Here the CDR3 DNA reads TGTGCCAGCTCACCACCGAGCTTACAGGGTGACGAGCAGTACTTC. This encodes CASSPPSLQGDEQYF.